Below, 11 T cell receptor beta chains from the same sample are listed, as sequenced in a study of PD-1 blockade in classical Hodgkin lymphoma (dated by TCRdb to the early 2020s). Library preparation used the immunoSEQ multiplex PCR assay. Drawn from immuneACCESS, this table holds only the in-frame rearrangements with V and J called that TCRdb kept. Clones are partly lost; checked studies trace under half to an unresolved V gene and leave the rest unexplained. The sample includes around 25,000 clones, with roughly 86% observed a single time. Of the sample, around 10% falls within the top ten clones. This specimen's time point label, interpreted: cycle 2 day 1 (C2D1) of nivolumab. Every trial patient had relapsed following autologous stem cell transplantation, and prior brentuximab vedotin exposure was what differed among cohorts A, B and C. Here the sequenced sample was peripheral blood mononuclear cells (PBMCs), taken before the second cycle of nivolumab. These receptors were obtained from a human donor with classical Hodgkin lymphoma.

This sequence joins TRBV27 and TRBJ2-6; 8 bases are shared with TRBD1. This CDR3 contains 17 residues. The V and J ends lost 5 bases and 2 bases, in that order; junction bases with no gene match: 8. Looked up from germline, CDR1 is MNHEY and CDR2 is SMNVEV (reference sequence). The CDR3 region has the DNA TGTGCCAGCAGTGGGACAGGCTCCCTGACTGGGGCCAACGTCCTGACTTTC. Translated: CASSGTGSLTGANVLTF.

The chain has TRBV28 and TRBJ2-1, with 11 bases aligning to TRBD2. Germline-derived CDR1 and CDR2 are MDHEN and SYDVKM. J gave up 7 bases and V 9 bases, and 11 bases lay outside the gene matches. CDR3 length: 15 residues. The DNA of the CDR3 is TGTGCCAGTACCCTGGGGGTAGCGGGGGGGAATGAGCAGTTCTTC. Translated: CASTLGVAGGNEQFF.

This clone was counted only a few times. The gene calls are TRBV27 and TRBJ2-2; TRBD1 is a possible D gene (5 bases). Looked up from germline, CDR1 is MNHEY and CDR2 is SMNVEV (reference sequence). Trimming cost V 7 bases and J 5 bases, with 8 bases left between them. This CDR3 spans 12 amino acids. In DNA form, the CDR3 reads TGTGCCAGCAAGGGGTCGACCGGGGAGCTGTTTTTT. The encoded protein is CASKGSTGELFF.

The chain is built from TRBV6-6 and TRBJ1-2; 9 bases align to TRBD1. CDR1 MNHNY and CDR2 SVGAGI come from the germline V gene (reference sequence). The CDR3 runs to 15 residues. Germline trimming cut 4 bases from V and 5 bases from J; bases unmatched to any gene: 8. For the CDR3, the DNA is TGTGCCAGCAGTTTTTCCGACAGGGGGGGATATGGCTACACCTTC. Its protein product is CASSFSDRGGYGYTF.

V usage is TRBV9 and J usage is TRBJ2-7; a weak D match, TRBD1 (6 bases). V lost 2 bases, J lost 0 bases, and 12 bases lay in between. Germline V CDR1 and CDR2: SGDLS, YYNGEE. The CDR3 loop spans 15 amino acids. Written as DNA, the CDR3 is TGTGCCAGCAGCGTCCGAAGGGACAACTCCTACGAGCAGTACTTC. Translated, it gives CASSVRRDNSYEQYF.

The chain is built from TRBV6-1 and TRBJ1-2, with 7 bases that match TRBD1. Unmatched junction bases numbered 9, after V lost 4 bases and J lost 4 bases. The CDR3 runs 15 residues. Germline V gene lookup returns CDR1 MNHNS and CDR2 SASEGT. CDR3 in DNA: TGTGCCAGCAGTGGACAGGGCCCTCTGGGCTATGGCTACACCTTC. Its translation is CASSGQGPLGYGYTF.

The chain combines TRBV10-3 with TRBJ2-3; D uncertain. The CDR3 extends over 15 amino acids. The germline V gene has CDR1 ENHRY and CDR2 SYGVKD. With 10 bases removed from V and 0 bases from J, the gap between germline ends came to 17 bases. CDR3: CATLPTQASTDTQYF. Here the CDR3 DNA reads TGTGCCACCCTACCGACCCAGGCTAGCACAGATACGCAGTATTTT.

This chain uses TRBV4-1 with TRBJ1-2; TRBD1 matches at 10 bases. This CDR3 region has 16 residues. Germline V gene sequence: CDR1 MGHRA, CDR2 YSYEKL. The J segment lost 5 bases and the V segment lost 0 bases, leaving 6 bases of the junction unmatched. The CDR3 nucleotides are TGCGCCAGCAGCCAAGATAGAGGACAGGGGGTTTATGGCTACACCTTC. Protein product: CASSQDRGQGVYGYTF.

This clone was recorded a few times. The J gene is TRBJ1-1, the V gene TRBV11-1; the D is unclear. Germline V gene data show CDR1 as SGHAT and CDR2 as FQDESV (reference sequence). Trimming cost V 1 base and J 8 bases, with 8 bases left between them. This CDR3 region has 12 residues. The CDR3 loop reads CASSLESSEAFF. The CDR3 bases are TGTGCCAGCAGCTTAGAATCGAGCGAAGCTTTCTTT. The full variable domain, with the rest looked up from reference TRBV11-1 and TRBJ1-1, is EAEVAQSPRYKITEKSQAVAFWCDPISGHATLYWYRQILGQGPELLVQFQDESVVDDSQLPKDRFSAERLKGVDSTLKIQPAELGDSAMYLCASSLESSEAFFGQGTRLTVV.

The chain is built from TRBV27 and TRBJ1-2; TRBD1 might be the D (5 bases). Germline loops: CDR1 MNHEY, CDR2 SMNVEV (reference sequence). V was clipped by 0 bases and J by 2 bases, with 10 bases between them. The CDR3 is 15 amino acids. DNA for the CDR3: TGTGCCAGCAGTTTATCCTGGGCAGGGAACTATGGCTACACCTTC. Amino acid sequence: CASSLSWAGNYGYTF.

The chain employs TRBV6-5 and TRBJ1-5; TRBD1 matches 10 bases. V lost 5 bases, J lost 4 bases, and 5 bases stayed unmatched. The CDR3 is 15 residues long. Germline CDR1 reads MNHEY; CDR2 reads SVGAGI. DNA of the CDR3: TGTGCCAGCAGTCCCGGGACAGGGGAAAATCAGCCCCAGCATTTT. It codes for CASSPGTGENQPQHF.